This entry lists 21 T cell receptor beta chains sequenced from one sample in a study of blood T cell repertoires in COVID-19. Repertoires were generated with immunoSEQ multiplex PCR, while TCRdb's copy carries only in-frame clones and drops some. This repertoire shows under 500,000 clones, around 89% found once; its top ten account for more than 4%. Sequenced input: peripheral blood. The receptor source for this set is a woman aged 25 to 39 with acute or convalescent COVID-19.

This chain connects TRBV6-5 to TRBJ2-7, with 7 bases lining up with TRBD1. From germline, CDR1 is MNHEY and CDR2 SVGAGI. The J segment lost 4 bases and the V segment lost 6 bases, leaving 12 bases of the junction unmatched. The CDR3 spans 15 residues. CDR3 protein: CASSPRQGFGYEQYF. DNA for the CDR3: TGTGCCAGCAGCCCCAGACAGGGATTTGGGTACGAGCAGTACTTC.

V usage is TRBV5-1 and J usage is TRBJ2-5; D gene ambiguous. This CDR3 is built from 11 residues. From germline, CDR1 is SGHRS and CDR2 YFSETQ. Trimming cost V 3 bases and J 4 bases, with 4 bases left between them. The CDR3 DNA reads as TGCGCCAGCAGCTACTCAGAGACCCAGTACTTC. This gives the protein CASSYSETQYF.

This clone has a handful of counts. The V gene is TRBV13, the J gene TRBJ1-2, with 8 bases lining up with TRBD1. Germline loops: CDR1 PRHDT, CDR2 FYEKMQ (reference sequence). This CDR3 region has 14 residues. The V gene end was trimmed by 4 bases and the J gene end by 8 bases; junction bases not matched to a gene: 9. CDR3 amino acids: CASSSPDRGGGYTF. The CDR3 region has the DNA TGTGCCAGCAGCTCGCCTGACAGGGGAGGCGGCTACACCTTC.

Regarding this clone: The same CDR3 also results from other DNA sequences found in this sample. The chain joins TRBV7-9 to TRBJ2-1, with a possible D match to TRBD2 (7 bases). Germline V gives CDR1 SEHNR, CDR2 FQNEAQ (reference sequence). Deletions cut 5 bases from V and 10 bases from J, with 12 bases between. The CDR3 has 12 amino acids. The CDR3 DNA sequence: TGTGCCAGCAGCCCGGGGGGCCGAGAGCAGTTCTTC. It is translated as CASSPGGREQFF.

The chain employs TRBV20-1 and TRBJ2-5; the D is unclear. Germline CDR1 is DFQATT and CDR2 is SNEGSKA (reference sequence). CDR3 length: 11 residues. The V and J ends lost 2 bases and 10 bases respectively, with 11 bases between them. CDR3 nucleotides: TGCAGTGCTAGATTTGCCGTGAGCCAGTACTTC. Residues: CSARFAVSQYF.

The chain combines TRBV4-2 with TRBJ2-1; 12 bases agree with TRBD2. Per the germline V gene, CDR1 is LGHNA and CDR2 is YNFKEQ. The CDR3 is 19 amino acids. J gave up 0 bases and V 4 bases, and 10 bases lay outside the gene matches. CDR3 residues: CASSPMTSGGRSSYNEQFF. CDR3 nucleotides: TGTGCCAGCAGCCCGATGACTAGCGGGGGCCGAAGCTCCTACAATGAGCAGTTCTTC.

The rearrangement links TRBV11-1 to TRBJ2-7; D remains ambiguous. The CDR3 covers 13 residues. Germline CDR1 SGHAT, CDR2 FQDESV (reference sequence). Trimming removed 6 bases from V and 2 bases from J, with 11 bases in between. The CDR3 sequence is CASSRSKTYEQYF. Written as DNA, the CDR3 is TGTGCCAGCAGTCGGAGCAAAACCTACGAGCAGTACTTC.

The rearrangement joins TRBV10-1 to TRBJ2-7; 9 bases agree with TRBD2. This CDR3 is built from 13 residues. The trim removed 6 bases at V and 2 bases at J, leaving 2 bases unmatched. Germline V CDR1 and CDR2: WNHNN, SYGVQD (reference sequence). CDR3 nucleotide sequence: TGCGCCAGCAGCGCGGGGGGGACCTACGAGCAGTACTTC. The encoded protein is CASSAGGTYEQYF.

The chain recombines TRBV5-1 with TRBJ1-2, with TRBD1 identical over 11 bases. V dropped 4 bases and J dropped 6; count of bases not matched to a gene: 5. Germline CDR1 is SGHRS and CDR2 is YFSETQ. This CDR3 spans 14 amino acids. The CDR3 nucleotides are TGCGCCAGCAGCATTGGGACAGGGGGTCATGGCTACACCTTC. It yields the protein CASSIGTGGHGYTF.

This sequence joins TRBV5-4 and TRBJ1-5; D is unresolved. Germline CDR1 reads SGHNT; CDR2 reads YYREEE (reference sequence). V was trimmed by 4 bases and J by 5 bases, leaving 10 bases between them. This CDR3 has 13 amino acids. In DNA form, the CDR3 reads TGTGCCAGCAGCCAGAACACCGATCAGCCCCAGCATTTT. Translated: CASSQNTDQPQHF.

Worth noting for this clone: In the same sample, other DNA sequences code for this CDR3. This chain uses TRBV11-2 with TRBJ1-2, with TRBD1 matching over 9 bases. V was clipped by 1 base and J by 5 bases; unmatched bases: 8. The CDR3 spans 16 residues. Germline values: CDR1 SGHAT, CDR2 FQNNGV. The CDR3 bases are TGTGCCAGCAGCTTAGGTTACAGGGGGCCCCATTATGGCTACACCTTC. Translating it yields CASSLGYRGPHYGYTF. The entire variable domain, with the rest obtained from reference TRBV11-2 and TRBJ1-2, is as follows: EAGVAQSPRYKIIEKRQSVAFWCNPISGHATLYWYQQILGQGPKLLIQFQNNGVVDDSQLPKDRFSAERLKGVDSTLKIQPAKLEDSAVYLCASSLGYRGPHYGYTFGSGTRLTVV.

This clone was detected only once. The chain carries TRBV29-1 and TRBJ2-7; tentatively, D is TRBD1 (5 bases). Germline CDR1 is SQVTM and CDR2 is ANQGSEA. The CDR3 totals 15 residues. V gave up 0 bases and J gave up 1 base, with 13 bases separating them. In DNA form, the CDR3 reads TGCAGCGTTGAAGATCCCAGGGCCGATTCCTACGAGCAGTACTTC. Translated: CSVEDPRADSYEQYF.

This chain connects TRBV6-5 to TRBJ1-2; D not certain. V shed 6 bases and J shed 4 bases, with 12 bases lying between them. This CDR3 is built from 13 residues. In germline, CDR1 is MNHEY, CDR2 SVGAGI. Written as DNA, the CDR3 is TGTGCCAGCAGGATAGGAACAGTCTATGGCTACACCTTC. Translated: CASRIGTVYGYTF.

V and J are TRBV2 and TRBJ2-1; TRBD2 might be the D (5 bases). The CDR3 extends over 13 amino acids. V gave up 0 bases and J gave up 9 bases, with 9 bases separating them. In germline, CDR1 is SNHLY, CDR2 FYNNEI. As DNA, the CDR3 is TGTGCCAGCAGTGAAGCAGGGAGTGGTGAGCAGTTCTTC. As protein: CASSEAGSGEQFF.

The chain uses TRBV6-5 and TRBJ1-5, with 10 bases identical to TRBD1. The CDR3 is made up of 16 amino acids. Trimming at V came to 4 bases and at J to 4 bases, leaving 7 bases not matched to a gene. Germline CDR1 is MNHEY and CDR2 is SVGAGI. The CDR3, as DNA: TGTGCCAGCAGTTCCCGAGACAGGGGGCCAAATCAGCCCCAGCATTTT. It codes for CASSSRDRGPNQPQHF.

The chain couples TRBV7-3 to TRBJ2-3; no firm D call. The CDR3 consists of 14 residues. V lost 2 bases to trimming and J lost 5 bases, with 11 bases between them. CDR1 and CDR2 (germline): SGHTA, FQGTGA. The CDR3 spells CASSLRQIEDTQYF. Written as DNA, the CDR3 is TGTGCCAGCAGCTTACGCCAGATTGAAGATACGCAGTATTTT.

This chain's CDR3 is CATSDRTPQGDTQYF. CDR3 DNA: TGTGCCACCAGTGATCGGACCCCCCAGGGAGATACGCAGTATTTT. This chain links TRBV24-1 with TRBJ2-3; TRBD1 might be the D (5 bases). Trimming took 3 bases from V and 5 from J, leaving 14 bases between them. CDR3 length: 15 amino acids. Germline CDR1 reads KGHDR; CDR2 reads SFDVKD.

The chain combines TRBV12-3 or TRBV12-4 with TRBJ1-2; D possibly corresponds to TRBD1 (5 bases). V was trimmed by 2 bases and J by 8 bases, leaving 9 bases between them. This CDR3 region has 12 residues. DNA of the CDR3: TGTGCCAGCAGTTTATCAGGGAACGGCTACACCTTC. Its protein product is CASSLSGNGYTF.

The V and J genes are TRBV4-1 and TRBJ2-6; TRBD1 matches at 9 bases. The CDR3 runs 19 residues. Unmatched junction bases numbered 15, after V lost 5 bases and J lost 4 bases. Germline loops: CDR1 MGHRA, CDR2 YSYEKL. The CDR3 DNA is TGCGCCAGCAGCTCCCGGACAGGGGACCCTTCTCTGGGGGCCAACGTCCTGACTTTC. Translating it yields CASSSRTGDPSLGANVLTF.

The chain employs TRBV7-9 and TRBJ1-2; D possibly corresponds to TRBD1 (5 bases). This CDR3 has 13 residues. The germline gives CDR1 SEHNR, CDR2 FQNEAQ (reference sequence). Trimming stripped 1 base from V and 8 bases from J, with 11 bases between. CDR3 sequence (DNA): TGTGCCAGCAGCTTAGTAGAAGGGGCGGGCTACACCTTC. Its translation: CASSLVEGAGYTF.

The V and J genes are TRBV5-8 and TRBJ1-5; D may be TRBD1 (6 bases). CDR3 length: 14 residues. V was trimmed by 2 bases and J by 5 bases, leaving 11 bases between them. CDR1 is SGHTS, CDR2 YDEGEE, per germline. The CDR3 loop is CASSLQGGDQPQHF. For the CDR3, the DNA is TGTGCCAGCAGCTTACAGGGTGGGGATCAGCCCCAGCATTTT.